Listed below are T cell receptor beta chains from one sample, sequenced in a study of cytomegalovirus exposure and HLA in healthy donors. Method: immunoSEQ multiplex PCR; TCRdb's copy keeps in-frame clones and lacks some. The sample yields 150,000 to 250,000 clones, 75% to 85% seen once. Sequencing was performed on PBMCs. These receptors all come from a woman aged 50 to 65 in good health and CMV-seropositive. The CDR3 runs from the conserved cysteine through the conserved F or W. Fields, in order: J gene, V gene, clone size, D gene, CDR3 DNA, CDR3 protein. D genes are given only for firm matches. Only some rows state a clone size, as once, few, many or a class for expanded clones.

TRBJ2-1	TRBV2	.	.	TGTGCCAGCAGTTTACAGGCGAGCTCCTACAATGAGCAGTTCTTC	CASSLQASSYNEQFF
TRBJ1-2	TRBV5-1	once	.	TGCGCCAGCAGCTTTGGAGACTATGGCTACACCTTC	CASSFGDYGYTF
TRBJ1-5	TRBV6-5	.	TRBD1	TGTGCCAGCAGACAGACAGGGTTTGGTAATCAGCCCCAGCATTTT	CASRQTGFGNQPQHF
TRBJ1-2	TRBV2	.	.	TGTGCCAGCAGCGGGAATAACTATGGCTACACCTTC	CASSGNNYGYTF
TRBJ2-7	TRBV28	.	TRBD2	TGTGCCAGCAGTTCCCCGGGACTAGCGGGGGGGCCTGTCTTCGGAGAGCAGTACTTC	CASSSPGLAGGPVFGEQYF
TRBJ2-1	TRBV18	.	.	TGTGCCAGCTCACGTGAGCAGGGATCCTACAATGAGCAGTTCTTC	CASSREQGSYNEQFF
TRBJ1-2	TRBV4-3	.	TRBD1	TGCGCCAGCAGCCAAGATCATCCAGGGGGTGGCTACACCTTC	CASSQDHPGGGYTF
TRBJ2-6	TRBV6-1	.	TRBD1	TGTGCCAGCAGTGACGACCCGGACAGGGTTCTCTCTGGGGCCAACGTCCTGACTTTC	CASSDDPDRVLSGANVLTF
TRBJ1-5	TRBV27	.	.	TGTGCCAGCAGTAAGGACAGCTATAGCAATCAGCCCCAGCATTTT	CASSKDSYSNQPQHF
TRBJ1-2	TRBV6-1	.	TRBD1	TGTGCCAGCGTACGGACAGGGGCCGACTATGAGGGCTACACCTTC	CASVRTGADYEGYTF
TRBJ1-1	TRBV2	.	.	TGTGCCAGCAGGGCCTCAATGGCGGGGAACACTGAAGCTTTCTTT	CASRASMAGNTEAFF